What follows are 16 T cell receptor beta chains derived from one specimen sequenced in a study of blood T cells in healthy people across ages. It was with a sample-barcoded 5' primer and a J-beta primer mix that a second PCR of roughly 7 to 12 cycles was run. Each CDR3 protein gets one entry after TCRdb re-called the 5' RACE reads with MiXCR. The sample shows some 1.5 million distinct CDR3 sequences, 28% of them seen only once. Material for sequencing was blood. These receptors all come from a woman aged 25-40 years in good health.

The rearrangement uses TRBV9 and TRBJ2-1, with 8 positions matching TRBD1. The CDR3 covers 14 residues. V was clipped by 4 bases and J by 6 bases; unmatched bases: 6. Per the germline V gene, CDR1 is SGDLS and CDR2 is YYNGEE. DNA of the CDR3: TGTGCCAGCAGCTCAAGGACAGGGATCAATGAGCAGTTCTTC. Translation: CASSSRTGINEQFF.

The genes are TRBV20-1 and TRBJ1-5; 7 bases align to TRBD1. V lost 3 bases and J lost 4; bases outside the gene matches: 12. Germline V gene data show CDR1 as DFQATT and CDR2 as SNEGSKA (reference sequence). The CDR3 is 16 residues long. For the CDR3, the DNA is TGCAGTGCTAGTCGAGGGGGGGACAGCTTGAATCAGCCCCAGCATTTT. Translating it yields CSASRGGDSLNQPQHF.

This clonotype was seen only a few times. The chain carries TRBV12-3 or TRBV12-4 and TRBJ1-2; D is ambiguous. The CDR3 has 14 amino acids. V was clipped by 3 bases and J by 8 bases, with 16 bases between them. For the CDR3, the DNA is TGTGCCAGCAGTTTTTGGAGGGCCCTATCGGGCTACACCTTC. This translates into CASSFWRALSGYTF.

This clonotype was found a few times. CDR3 DNA: TGCGCCAGCAGTGGAGCAGGGTTCACAGATACGCAGTATTTT. Its translation: CASSGAGFTDTQYF. The chain couples TRBV10-2 to TRBJ2-3; TRBD1 might be the D (5 bases). The CDR3 contains 14 residues. Per germline, CDR1 WSHSY and CDR2 SAAADI. Trimming removed 4 bases at V and 2 bases at J, with 10 bases between.

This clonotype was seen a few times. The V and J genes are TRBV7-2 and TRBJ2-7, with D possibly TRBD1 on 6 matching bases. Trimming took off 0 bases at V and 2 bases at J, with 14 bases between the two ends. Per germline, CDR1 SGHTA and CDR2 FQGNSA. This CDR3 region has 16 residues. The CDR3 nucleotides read TGTGCCAGCAGCTTAGCGCAGGGGCTCACTACCTACGAGCAGTACTTC. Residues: CASSLAQGLTTYEQYF. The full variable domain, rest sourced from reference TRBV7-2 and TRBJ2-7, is GAGVSQSPSNKVTEKGKDVELRCDPISGHTALYWYRQSLGQGLEFLIYFQGNSAPDKSGLPSDRFSAERTGGSVSTLTIQRTQQEDSAVYLCASSLAQGLTTYEQYFGPGTRLTVT.

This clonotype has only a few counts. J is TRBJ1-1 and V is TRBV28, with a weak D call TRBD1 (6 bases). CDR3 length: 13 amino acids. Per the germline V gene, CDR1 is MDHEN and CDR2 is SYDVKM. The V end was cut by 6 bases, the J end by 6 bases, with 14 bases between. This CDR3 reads CASRWIGGPEAFF. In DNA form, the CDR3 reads TGTGCCAGCAGGTGGATAGGGGGTCCTGAAGCTTTCTTT.

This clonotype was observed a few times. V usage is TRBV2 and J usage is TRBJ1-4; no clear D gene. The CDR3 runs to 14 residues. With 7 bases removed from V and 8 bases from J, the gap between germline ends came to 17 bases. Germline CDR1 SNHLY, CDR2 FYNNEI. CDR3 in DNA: TGTGCCAGCAACCTCGGAACGTTTGTGGAAAAACTGTTTTTT. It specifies CASNLGTFVEKLFF.

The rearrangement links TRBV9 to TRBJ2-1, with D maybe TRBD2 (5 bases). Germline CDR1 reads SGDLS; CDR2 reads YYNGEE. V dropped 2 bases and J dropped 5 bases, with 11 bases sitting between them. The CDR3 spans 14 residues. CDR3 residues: CASSVSGIDNEQFF. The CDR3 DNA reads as TGTGCCAGCAGCGTTTCCGGGATCGACAATGAGCAGTTCTTC. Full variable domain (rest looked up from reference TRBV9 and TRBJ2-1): DSGVTQTPKHLITATGQRVTLRCSPRSGDLSVYWYQQSLDQGLQFLIQYYNGEERAKGNILERFSAQQFPDLHSELNLSSLELGDSALYFCASSVSGIDNEQFFGPGTRLTVL.

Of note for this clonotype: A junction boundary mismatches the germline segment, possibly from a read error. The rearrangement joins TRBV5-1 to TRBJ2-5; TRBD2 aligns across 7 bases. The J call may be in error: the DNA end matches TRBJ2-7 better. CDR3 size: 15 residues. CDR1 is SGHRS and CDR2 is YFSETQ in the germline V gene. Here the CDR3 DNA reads TGCGCCGGCAGCTTGGTAGCTAGCGGCACCTACGAGCAGTACTTC. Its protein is CAGSLVASGTYEQYF.

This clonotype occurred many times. CDR3 sequence: CASSSGRLTDTQYF. The DNA of the CDR3 is TGTGCCAGCAGCTCGGGACGGCTCACAGATACGCAGTATTTT. This chain uses TRBV5-6 with TRBJ2-3; possibly TRBD1 or TRBD2 for D (5 bases each). With 3 bases removed from V and 2 bases from J, the gap between germline ends came to 10 bases. CDR1 SGHDT and CDR2 YYEEEE come from the germline V gene. The CDR3 consists of 14 residues.

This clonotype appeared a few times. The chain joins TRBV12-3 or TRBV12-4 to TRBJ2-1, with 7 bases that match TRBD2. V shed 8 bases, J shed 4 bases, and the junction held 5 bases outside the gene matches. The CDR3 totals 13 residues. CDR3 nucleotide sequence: TGTGCCAGCGTCCGGGGGGTTTACAATGAGCAGTTCTTC. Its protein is CASVRGVYNEQFF.

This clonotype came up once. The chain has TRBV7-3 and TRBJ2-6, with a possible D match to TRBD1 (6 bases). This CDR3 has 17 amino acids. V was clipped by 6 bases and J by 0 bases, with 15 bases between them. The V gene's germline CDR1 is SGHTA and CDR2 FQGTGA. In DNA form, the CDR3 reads TGTGCCAGCAGTTCCCAGGGGTTCCTCTCTGGGGCCAACGTCCTGACTTTC. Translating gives CASSSQGFLSGANVLTF.

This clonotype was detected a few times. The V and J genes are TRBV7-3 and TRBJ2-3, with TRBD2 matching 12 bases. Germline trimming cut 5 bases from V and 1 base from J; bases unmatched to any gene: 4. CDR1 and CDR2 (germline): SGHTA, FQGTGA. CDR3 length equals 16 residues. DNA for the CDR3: TGTGCCAGCAGCACCCGGACTAGCGGGGGCACAGATACGCAGTATTTT. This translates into CASSTRTSGGTDTQYF.

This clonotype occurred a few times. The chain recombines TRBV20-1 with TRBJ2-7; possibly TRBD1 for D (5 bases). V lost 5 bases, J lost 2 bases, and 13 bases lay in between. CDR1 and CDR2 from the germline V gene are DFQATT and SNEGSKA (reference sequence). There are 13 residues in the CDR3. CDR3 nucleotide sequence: TGCAGTGCTGGGGCCCAAGGGACCTACGAGCAGTACTTC. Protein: CSAGAQGTYEQYF.

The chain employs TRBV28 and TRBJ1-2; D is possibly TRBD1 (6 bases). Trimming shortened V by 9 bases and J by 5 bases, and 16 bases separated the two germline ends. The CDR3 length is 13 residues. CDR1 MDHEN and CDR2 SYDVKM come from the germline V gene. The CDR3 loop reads CASSAGVGYGYTF. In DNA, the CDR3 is TGTGCCAGTTCGGCAGGGGTTGGATATGGCTACACCTTC.

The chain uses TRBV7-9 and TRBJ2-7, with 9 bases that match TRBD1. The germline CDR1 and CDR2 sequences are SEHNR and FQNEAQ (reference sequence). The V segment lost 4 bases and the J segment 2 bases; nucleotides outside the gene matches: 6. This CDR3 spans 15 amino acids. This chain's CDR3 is CASSSYRQGAYEQYF. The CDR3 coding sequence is TGTGCCAGCAGCTCCTACCGACAGGGGGCCTACGAGCAGTACTTC.